This T cell receptor (beta chain) was sequenced during a study of breast tumors, draining lymph nodes, adjacent tissues. TCRdb used MiXCR to reprocess the multiplex PCR reads, holding one entry per CDR3 protein. Among roughly 100,000 distinct CDR3 sequences listed, 30% were seen once. Samples came from axillary lymph nodes draining the breast cancer. CDR1 and CDR2 (germline): LNHDA, SQIVND (reference sequence). This CDR3 region has 16 residues. V lost 5 bases to trimming and J lost 10 bases, with 21 bases between them. The specimen was axillary lymph node tissue. The receptor comes from a female donor with breast cancer. Some clones in this sample may be carry-over from other donors' samples. The V gene is TRBV19, the J gene TRBJ1-6; maybe TRBD1 (6 bases). CDR3: CASSETGLRCNSPLHF. The CDR3 bases are TGTGCCAGTAGTGAGACAGGACTGAGGTGTAACTCACCCCTCCACTTT.